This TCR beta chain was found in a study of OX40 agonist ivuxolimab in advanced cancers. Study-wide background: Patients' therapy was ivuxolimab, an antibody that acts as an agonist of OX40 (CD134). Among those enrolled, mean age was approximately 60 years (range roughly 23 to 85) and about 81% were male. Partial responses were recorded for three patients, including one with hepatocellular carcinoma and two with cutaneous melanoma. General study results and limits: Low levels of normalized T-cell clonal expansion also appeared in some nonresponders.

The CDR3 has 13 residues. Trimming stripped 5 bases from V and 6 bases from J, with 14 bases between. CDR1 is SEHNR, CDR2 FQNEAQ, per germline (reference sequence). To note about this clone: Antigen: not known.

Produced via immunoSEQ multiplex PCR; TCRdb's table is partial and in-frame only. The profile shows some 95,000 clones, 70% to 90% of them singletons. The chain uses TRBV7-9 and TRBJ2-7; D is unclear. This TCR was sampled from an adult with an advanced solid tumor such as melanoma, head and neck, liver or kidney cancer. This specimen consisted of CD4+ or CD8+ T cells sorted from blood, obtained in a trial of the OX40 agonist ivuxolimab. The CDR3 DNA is TGTGCCAGCAGCCCTAGGAGCGCTCGCGAGCAGTACTTC. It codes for CASSPRSAREQYF.